These 31 T cell receptor beta chains were sequenced from one sample in a study of CD8 T cells in Susac syndrome. An input of about 0.5 to 1 ug of RNA was subjected to reverse transcription using random hexamers. In TCRdb, the immunoSEQ multiplex PCR reads were re-called with MiXCR into one record per CDR3 protein. Here the sample spans 150,000 to 200,000 distinct CDR3 sequences, approximately 95% being singletons. Sequencing input: CD4+ T cells from PBMCs. The receptors stem from a human donor with multiple sclerosis.

The rearrangement uses TRBV27 and TRBJ1-3; D uncertain. Germline V gene lookup returns CDR1 MNHEY and CDR2 SMNVEV (reference sequence). V dropped 8 bases and J dropped 2 bases, with 19 bases sitting between them. CDR3 length equals 16 residues. DNA of the CDR3: TGTGCCAGCCGTTCCCTCAATGACCGTGCTGGAAACACCATATATTTT. Its protein is CASRSLNDRAGNTIYF.

The V and J genes are TRBV27 and TRBJ2-5; 7 nucleotides agree with TRBD2. Germline CDR1 is MNHEY and CDR2 is SMNVEV (reference sequence). CDR3 size: 16 residues. V gave up 3 bases and J gave up 1 base; unmatched junction bases: 8. The CDR3 spells CASSFLAATTQETQYF. The CDR3 DNA sequence: TGTGCCAGCAGTTTTCTAGCGGCAACCACCCAAGAGACCCAGTACTTC.

The rearrangement uses TRBV12-3 or TRBV12-4 and TRBJ1-2; D gene uncertain. The CDR3 is 12 residues long. The germline V and J ends were trimmed by 3 bases and 4 bases, with 6 bases remaining between them. The CDR3, as DNA: TGTGCCAGCAGTTTCGGGGTCTATGGCTACACCTTC. It yields the protein CASSFGVYGYTF.

V is TRBV2 and J is TRBJ1-4; unclear D gene. CDR1 is SNHLY, CDR2 FYNNEI, per germline. This CDR3 spans 11 amino acids. V was cut by 4 bases and J by 4 bases, with 1 base left in between. The CDR3 is CASSGNEKLFF. In nucleotides, the CDR3 is TGTGCCAGCAGTGGTAATGAAAAACTGTTTTTT.

The chain couples TRBV5-6 to TRBJ1-5; 9 bases fit TRBD1. V lost 6 bases to trimming and J lost 3 bases; unmatched junction nucleotides: 10. Germline CDR1 is SGHDT and CDR2 is YYEEEE. The CDR3 has 16 residues. The CDR3 loop is CASTLAGQGSNQPQHF. CDR3 DNA: TGTGCCAGCACCCTAGCGGGACAGGGCTCCAATCAGCCCCAGCATTTT.

The rearrangement links TRBV30 to TRBJ2-7; no clear D gene. V was clipped by 0 bases and J by 3 bases, with 3 bases between them. Germline CDR1 GTSNPN, CDR2 SVGIG (reference sequence). The CDR3 spans 11 residues. The CDR3, as DNA: TGTGCCTGGAGTGTTCTCTACGAGCAGTACTTC. It specifies CAWSVLYEQYF.

The V and J genes are TRBV28 and TRBJ1-2; 12 bases are shared with TRBD1. The trim removed 6 bases at V and 4 bases at J, leaving 3 bases unmatched. Germline assignment: CDR1 MDHEN and CDR2 SYDVKM. CDR3 length: 14 amino acids. The CDR3 sequence is CASRGTGGAYGYTF. Here the CDR3 DNA reads TGTGCCAGCAGAGGGACAGGGGGCGCCTATGGCTACACCTTC.

The chain uses TRBV9 and TRBJ2-2; D uncertain. The germline gives CDR1 SGDLS, CDR2 YYNGEE. V was cut by 0 bases and J by 7 bases, with 13 bases left in between. This CDR3 has 15 residues. The DNA for the CDR3 is TGTGCCAGCAGCGTAGGTGGATATGATGGCGGGGAGCTGTTTTTT. The encoded protein is CASSVGGYDGGELFF.

V gene TRBV19 combines with J gene TRBJ1-1, with 8 bases that match TRBD1. The CDR3 contains 13 residues. The junction had 5 bases not matched to a gene; V was cut back by 6 bases and J by 5 bases. The V gene's germline CDR1 is LNHDA and CDR2 SQIVND (reference sequence). DNA for the CDR3: TGTGCCAGTAGAATACAGGGGGGGACTGAAGCTTTCTTT. Its translation: CASRIQGGTEAFF.

V is TRBV3-1 and J is TRBJ2-7; D might be TRBD1 (6 bases). Between the trimmed V and J ends, which lost 5 bases and 5 bases, there was a span of 10 bases. The CDR3 length is 12 residues. Germline V lookup: CDR1 LGHDT, CDR2 YNNKEL (reference sequence). CDR3 amino acids: CASSVQGDEQYF. In DNA form, the CDR3 reads TGTGCCAGCAGCGTACAGGGCGACGAGCAGTACTTC.

The chain recombines TRBV6-2 or TRBV6-3 with TRBJ2-3; 12 positions match TRBD1. Germline CDR1 is MNHEY and CDR2 is SVGEGT. This CDR3 comprises 16 residues. V was clipped by 0 bases and J by 4 bases; unmatched bases: 2. The CDR3, as DNA: TGTGCCAGCAGTTACTCGGGACAGGGGGCTTCAGATACGCAGTATTTT. Translated, it gives CASSYSGQGASDTQYF.

The gene calls are TRBV30 and TRBJ1-2; D might be TRBD1 (5 bases). Trimming left V 0 bases short and J 6 bases short, with 8 bases between. The CDR3 has 12 amino acids. Germline CDR1 GTSNPN, CDR2 SVGIG (reference sequence). The CDR3 DNA reads TGTGCCTGGAGTGTCCTAGGGGATGGCTACACCTTC. Translated: CAWSVLGDGYTF.

This clonotype was counted a single time. V and J are TRBV9 and TRBJ1-2; D is undetermined. The CDR3 contains 13 residues. V lost 4 bases to trimming and J lost 11 bases, with 18 bases between them. From germline, CDR1 is SGDLS and CDR2 YYNGEE. CDR3 sequence: CASSPSTGRAYTF. The CDR3 DNA reads TGTGCCAGCAGCCCATCAACGGGCAGAGCGTACACCTTC.

The rearrangement joins TRBV7-9 to TRBJ1-2; D not resolved. V lost 1 base and J 4 bases, leaving 7 bases between the germline ends. The CDR3 loop spans 13 amino acids. From germline, CDR1 is SEHNR and CDR2 FQNEAQ (reference sequence). The CDR3 sequence is CASSLETSYGYTF. For the CDR3, the DNA is TGTGCCAGCAGCTTAGAAACCTCCTATGGCTACACCTTC.

The rearrangement uses TRBV19 and TRBJ1-2; perhaps TRBD1 as D (5 bases). From germline, CDR1 is LNHDA and CDR2 SQIVND (reference sequence). The CDR3 is made up of 13 amino acids. Between the trimmed V and J ends, which lost 1 base and 8 bases, there was a span of 11 bases. As DNA, the CDR3 is TGTGCCAGTAGTATAGCAGGGAAAGGCGGCTACACCTTC. Its translation: CASSIAGKGGYTF. Looking up the rest from reference TRBV19 and TRBJ1-2 gives the full variable domain: DGGITQSPKYLFRKEGQNVTLSCEQNLNHDAMYWYRQDPGQGLRLIYYSQIVNDFQKGDIAEGYSVSREKKESFPLTVTSAQKNPTAFYLCASSIAGKGGYTFGSGTRLTVV.

The V call is TRBV2, the J call TRBJ1-5, with a possible D match to TRBD1 (6 bases). V shed 7 bases and J shed 10 bases, with 14 bases lying between them. This CDR3 has 12 amino acids. Germline CDR1 is SNHLY and CDR2 is FYNNEI. The CDR3, as DNA: TGTGCCAGCACCACCGGGGGGGCCCCCCAGCATTTT. Its translation: CASTTGGAPQHF. Variable domain in full (rest from reference TRBV2 and TRBJ1-5): EPEVTQTPSHQVTQMGQEVILRCVPISNHLYFYWYRQILGQKVEFLVSFYNNEISEKSEIFDDQFSVERPDGSNFTLKIRSTKLEDSAMYFCASTTGGAPQHFGDGTRLSIL.

The chain uses TRBV30 and TRBJ1-1, with D hard to call. Trimming stripped 4 bases from V and 4 bases from J, with 4 bases between. CDR3 length: 10 residues. Looked up from germline, CDR1 is GTSNPN and CDR2 is SVGIG (reference sequence). The CDR3 is CAWIGTEAFF. For the CDR3, the DNA is TGTGCCTGGATTGGCACTGAAGCTTTCTTT.

The chain couples TRBV3-1 to TRBJ2-7, with D possibly being TRBD1 (5 bases). The CDR3 runs to 12 residues. CDR1 is LGHDT and CDR2 is YNNKEL in the germline V gene (reference sequence). Trimming removed 4 bases from V and 6 bases from J, with 10 bases in between. In DNA, the CDR3 is TGTGCCAGCAGCCTCCCCCAGGGCGAGCAGTACTTC. The encoded protein is CASSLPQGEQYF.

The chain is built from TRBV10-3 and TRBJ1-5; D unresolved. The length of the CDR3 is 12 residues. Trimming left V 4 bases short and J 4 bases short, with 5 bases between. Germline V gene sequence: CDR1 ENHRY, CDR2 SYGVKD. This CDR3 reads CAISAPNQPQHF. As DNA, the CDR3 is TGTGCCATCAGTGCCCCGAATCAGCCCCAGCATTTT.

This clonotype was observed a single time. CDR3 coding DNA: TGTGCCAGCAGTTTCTCGAGTCTTAATCAGCCCCAGCATTTT. This codes for CASSFSSLNQPQHF. This chain links TRBV27 with TRBJ1-5; D not certain. With 3 bases removed from V and 4 bases from J, the gap between germline ends came to 10 bases. Germline V gene data show CDR1 as MNHEY and CDR2 as SMNVEV (reference sequence). The length of the CDR3 is 14 residues.

V usage is TRBV20-1 and J usage is TRBJ2-2, with 12 bases that match TRBD1. This CDR3 spans 14 amino acids. After removal of 5 bases from V and 11 bases from J, the junction contained 9 bases not matched to a gene. Germline lookup yields CDR1 DFQATT and CDR2 SNEGSKA (reference sequence). Here the CDR3 reads CSARPGTGGGELFF. The CDR3 nucleotides read TGCAGTGCTCGGCCAGGGACAGGGGGCGGCGAGCTGTTTTTT.

V and J are TRBV19 and TRBJ1-2; D remains unclear. V dropped 5 bases and J dropped 4 bases, with 11 bases sitting between them. The CDR3 consists of 13 residues. Germline V gene data show CDR1 as LNHDA and CDR2 as SQIVND (reference sequence). As DNA, the CDR3 is TGTGCCAGTAGTGCCACGGGGAGCTATGGCTACACCTTC. Translation: CASSATGSYGYTF.

This sequence joins TRBV2 and TRBJ2-7; 8 positions agree with TRBD2. Trimming cost V 7 bases and J 5 bases; bases outside gene matches: 7. CDR3 size: 13 residues. Germline-derived CDR1 and CDR2 are SNHLY and FYNNEI. The CDR3 loop is CASTLRGGDEQYF. The CDR3 region has the DNA TGTGCCAGCACCCTCCGGGGGGGTGACGAGCAGTACTTC.

The chain combines TRBV6-5 with TRBJ1-5; D remains ambiguous. Looked up from germline, CDR1 is MNHEY and CDR2 is SVGAGI. The CDR3 runs 18 residues. The ends were cut back, 0 bases at V and 3 bases at J, with 18 bases in the middle. The CDR3 DNA reads TGTGCCAGCAGTTACTCGCGCCTGCTGGGCGGAGACAATCAGCCCCAGCATTTT. Encoded protein: CASSYSRLLGGDNQPQHF.

In this sample, this clonotype turned up once. The CDR3 loop reads CSAGDRGDEQFF. CDR3 in DNA: TGCAGCGCCGGAGACAGGGGCGATGAGCAGTTCTTC. V usage is TRBV29-1 and J usage is TRBJ2-1; 8 nucleotides match TRBD1. The V and J ends lost 7 bases and 8 bases, in that order; junction bases with no gene match: 7. The CDR3 runs 12 residues. In germline, CDR1 is SQVTM, CDR2 ANQGSEA.

The V call is TRBV19, the J call TRBJ1-5, with TRBD1 matching over 7 bases. The germline CDR1 and CDR2 sequences are LNHDA and SQIVND (reference sequence). The CDR3 has 14 amino acids. J lost 4 bases, V lost 4 bases, and 4 bases had no gene match. For the CDR3, the DNA is TGTGCCAGTAGTACCTACAGGGGAAATCAGCCCCAGCATTTT. Its translation: CASSTYRGNQPQHF.

This chain's CDR3 is CSARQGSHEKLFF. The DNA of the CDR3 is TGCAGCGCTAGACAGGGTTCACATGAAAAACTGTTTTTT. The chain links TRBV29-1 to TRBJ1-4, with 7 bases fitting TRBD1. V lost 7 bases to trimming and J lost 6 bases; unmatched junction nucleotides: 8. The CDR3 is made up of 13 amino acids. Germline V lookup: CDR1 SQVTM, CDR2 ANQGSEA.

V gene TRBV7-2 combines with J gene TRBJ2-3; D perhaps matches TRBD2 (5 bases). With 5 bases removed from V and 2 bases from J, the gap between germline ends came to 11 bases. The CDR3 is 14 amino acids. The germline V gene has CDR1 SGHTA and CDR2 FQGNSA. CDR3: CASSPRRVTDTQYF. The CDR3 DNA follows: TGTGCCAGCAGCCCCCGGCGGGTCACAGATACGCAGTATTTT.

The chain is built from TRBV6-2 or TRBV6-3 and TRBJ2-2; D gene uncertain. CDR1 is MNHEY, CDR2 SVGEGT, per germline. V gave up 2 bases and J gave up 7 bases, with 2 bases separating them. The CDR3 contains 11 residues. The CDR3 reads CASSYGGELFF. The CDR3 region has the DNA TGTGCCAGCAGTTACGGCGGGGAGCTGTTTTTT.

This clonotype was picked up a small number of times. The chain carries TRBV5-1 and TRBJ2-2; 8 bases line up with TRBD2. The ends lost 3 bases at V and 0 bases at J; junction bases unmatched: 4. Germline V lookup: CDR1 SGHRS, CDR2 YFSETQ. The CDR3 is made up of 16 amino acids. In DNA, the CDR3 is TGCGCCAGCAGCTCCCGGGGGGGGACGAACACCGGGGAGCTGTTTTTT. Translated: CASSSRGGTNTGELFF.

The chain has TRBV29-1 and TRBJ2-1; D possibly corresponds to TRBD2 (6 bases). The CDR3 runs to 11 residues. The germline V gene encodes CDR1 SQVTM and CDR2 ANQGSEA. V was clipped by 5 bases and J by 8 bases, with 10 bases between them. CDR3 in amino acids: CSVTSSDEQFF. The CDR3 nucleotides read TGCAGCGTTACTAGCTCGGATGAGCAGTTCTTC.